A single sample is the source of the 29 T cell receptor beta chains below, sequenced in a study of cytomegalovirus exposure and HLA in healthy donors. In the PCR, 60 Vbeta and 13 Jbeta primers were used. Clones were sequenced by immunoSEQ multiplex PCR, and TCRdb holds only the in-frame ones, with some missing. The table has some 91,000 clones, 64% seen once. Sequences were obtained from PBMCs. The source of these receptors is a human donor in good health.

This clone was counted between two and nine times. The chain carries TRBV14 and TRBJ2-1; the match to TRBD1 covers 10 bases. Germline V gene data show CDR1 as SGHDN and CDR2 as FVKESK. This CDR3 spans 15 amino acids. J was trimmed by 9 bases and V by 4 bases; bases with no gene match: 9. The DNA for the CDR3 is TGTGCCAGCAGCCCGGGACAGGGGAAGGCGATTGAGCAGTTCTTC. It codes for CASSPGQGKAIEQFF.

This clone was counted between two and nine times. The chain recombines TRBV6-5 with TRBJ2-3, with a weak D call TRBD1 (5 bases). V gave up 2 bases and J gave up 6 bases, with 9 bases separating them. The germline gives CDR1 MNHEY, CDR2 SVGAGI. This CDR3 contains 13 residues. CDR3 region: CASSYGAGDTQYF. Written as DNA, the CDR3 is TGTGCCAGCAGTTACGGCGCAGGGGATACGCAGTATTTT.

The rearrangement links TRBV19 to TRBJ1-5; D gene ambiguous. The V end was cut by 3 bases, the J end by 4 bases, with 7 bases between. Germline loops: CDR1 LNHDA, CDR2 SQIVND (reference sequence). This CDR3 contains 13 residues. CDR3 loop: CASSMAGNQPQHF. The CDR3 bases are TGTGCCAGTAGTATGGCCGGGAATCAGCCCCAGCATTTT.

The genes are TRBV5-1 and TRBJ2-1; D perhaps matches TRBD2 (7 bases). Germline V gene lookup returns CDR1 SGHRS and CDR2 YFSETQ. There are 15 residues in the CDR3. Deletions cut 2 bases from V and 5 bases from J, with 14 bases between. CDR3 region: CASSLGGGLHNEQFF. In nucleotides, the CDR3 is TGCGCCAGCAGCTTAGGGGGGGGCCTCCACAATGAGCAGTTCTTC. The whole variable domain, remainder taken from reference TRBV5-1 and TRBJ2-1, is KAGVTQTPRYLIKTRGQQVTLSCSPISGHRSVSWYQQTPGQGLQFLFEYFSETQRNKGNFPGRFSGRQFSNSRSEMNVSTLELGDSALYLCASSLGGGLHNEQFFGPGTRLTVL.

There are a few counts of this clone. The chain is built from TRBV7-2 and TRBJ1-2; D is uncertain. The CDR3 length is 12 residues. Germline-derived CDR1 and CDR2 are SGHTA and FQGNSA. Between the trimmed V and J ends, which lost 4 bases and 5 bases, there was a span of 8 bases. The CDR3 region is CASSYTEYGYTF. CDR3 sequence (DNA): TGTGCCAGCAGCTATACAGAGTATGGCTACACCTTC. Filled out from reference TRBV7-2 and TRBJ1-2, the complete variable domain reads GAGVSQSPSNKVTEKGKDVELRCDPISGHTALYWYRQSLGQGLEFLIYFQGNSAPDKSGLPSDRFSAERTGGSVSTLTIQRTQQEDSAVYLCASSYTEYGYTFGSGTRLTVV.

The V gene is TRBV9, the J gene TRBJ2-3; unclear D gene. The CDR3 covers 14 residues. Germline assignment: CDR1 SGDLS and CDR2 YYNGEE. V lost 2 bases to trimming and J lost 4 bases, with 11 bases between them. CDR3 nucleotides: TGTGCCAGCAGCGTTCTAGTTACCCCAGATACGCAGTATTTT. Amino acids: CASSVLVTPDTQYF.

This clone is classed as medium-sized. V gene TRBV4-3 combines with J gene TRBJ2-5; TRBD2 aligns across 8 bases. The CDR3 sequence is 15 residues long. Germline trimming cut 1 base from V and 4 bases from J; bases unmatched to any gene: 5. Germline-derived CDR1 and CDR2 are LGHNA and YSLEER. CDR3 in DNA: TGCGCCAGCAGCCAAGTCCCCAGCGGGGGAGAGACCCAGTACTTC. Protein sequence: CASSQVPSGGETQYF.

This clone has more than one count but fewer than ten. The rearrangement joins TRBV20-1 to TRBJ2-1, with a weak D call TRBD1 (5 bases). This CDR3 is 11 amino acids long. Trimming removed 5 bases from V and 7 bases from J, with 9 bases in between. Germline assignment: CDR1 DFQATT and CDR2 SNEGSKA (reference sequence). CDR3 sequence: CSAPRVNEQFF. The CDR3 nucleotides are TGCAGTGCTCCCAGGGTAAATGAGCAGTTCTTC.

The chain recombines TRBV6-5 with TRBJ2-5, with D possibly matching TRBD2 (6 bases). The CDR3 sequence is 14 residues long. Trimming left V 8 bases short and J 2 bases short, with 15 bases between. Germline CDR1 is MNHEY and CDR2 is SVGAGI. The CDR3 DNA follows: TGTGCCAGCCAAAGGGCGGGACTTCAAGAGACCCAGTACTTC. This encodes CASQRAGLQETQYF.

The chain joins TRBV5-5 to TRBJ1-4; possible D gene TRBD1, 5 bases. Germline CDR1 reads SGHKS; CDR2 reads YYEKEE (reference sequence). The CDR3 loop spans 17 amino acids. The V end was cut by 4 bases, the J end by 7 bases, with 23 bases between. CDR3 residues: CASSLRDPGRVGEKLFF. The CDR3 DNA is TGTGCCAGCAGCCTCCGGGACCCAGGGAGGGTTGGTGAAAAACTGTTTTTT.

The DNA for the CDR3 is TGTGCCAGCAGCCGTCAGCGGGGATCCTACGAGCAGTACTTC. This translates into CASSRQRGSYEQYF. The chain uses TRBV7-2 and TRBJ2-7; 7 nucleotides match TRBD2. The CDR3 runs 14 residues. Germline values: CDR1 SGHTA, CDR2 FQGNSA. V gave up 5 bases and J gave up 1 base; unmatched junction bases: 5.

This clone appeared a few times. The chain carries TRBV7-9 and TRBJ2-2; D is possibly TRBD1 (6 bases). CDR3 length equals 18 residues. V was shortened by 1 base and J by 4 bases, with 19 bases between the two germline ends. The germline CDR1 and CDR2 sequences are SEHNR and FQNEAQ (reference sequence). CDR3 nucleotides: TGTGCCAGCAGCTTAGAGGGACACCACCCCGGTGGCACCGGGGAGCTGTTTTTT. This encodes CASSLEGHHPGGTGELFF.

V is TRBV19 and J is TRBJ2-7; maybe TRBD1 (6 bases). Germline loops: CDR1 LNHDA, CDR2 SQIVND (reference sequence). The V end lost 10 bases, the J end lost 6 bases, and 16 bases lay between the germline ends. The CDR3 spans 12 residues. This CDR3 is CATGQGIFEQYF. DNA of the CDR3: TGTGCCACCGGGCAGGGGATTTTCGAGCAGTACTTC.

CDR3 protein: CASSKQRTGDYGYTF. The CDR3 DNA reads TGTGCCAGCAGCAAACAACGGACAGGGGACTATGGCTACACCTTC. This chain joins TRBV21-1 and TRBJ1-2; TRBD1, the table's D call, was not compared with the DNA. TRBV21-1 is reported as a pseudogene. The CDR3 extends over 15 amino acids.

The V call is TRBV4-3, the J call TRBJ1-4; 7 nucleotides line up with TRBD1. Per the germline V gene, CDR1 is LGHNA and CDR2 is YSLEER. The trim removed 1 base at V and 5 bases at J, leaving 7 bases unmatched. CDR3 size: 16 residues. The chain's CDR3 is CASSQGTGQRNEKLFF. As DNA, the CDR3 is TGCGCCAGCAGCCAAGGTACGGGACAGAGGAATGAAAAACTGTTTTTT.

The chain uses TRBV6-6 and TRBJ1-1, with 7 bases identical to TRBD1. Germline V lookup: CDR1 MNHNY, CDR2 SVGAGI (reference sequence). With V trimmed by 5 bases and J by 2 bases, 8 bases remained unmatched. This CDR3 comprises 15 residues. The CDR3 is CASSKLQGSNTEAFF. DNA of the CDR3: TGTGCCAGCAGTAAATTACAGGGGTCTAACACTGAAGCTTTCTTT.

This chain joins TRBV7-2 and TRBJ1-1; 7 nucleotides agree with TRBD1. The ends lost 2 bases at V and 3 bases at J; junction bases unmatched: 12. Germline V gives CDR1 SGHTA, CDR2 FQGNSA. This CDR3 contains 17 residues. The CDR3 is CASSLPGQANTDTEAFF. CDR3 sequence (DNA): TGTGCCAGCAGCTTACCCGGACAGGCAAATACGGACACTGAAGCTTTCTTT.

The chain recombines TRBV9 with TRBJ2-5, with 7 bases fitting TRBD2. This CDR3 contains 13 residues. Per germline, CDR1 SGDLS and CDR2 YYNGEE. After removal of 0 bases from V and 5 bases from J, the junction contained 1 base not matched to a gene. In DNA form, the CDR3 reads TGTGCCAGCAGCGTAGAACTAGCGGAGACCCAGTACTTC. Translated: CASSVELAETQYF.

This clone turned up a few times. The V gene is TRBV5-1, the J gene TRBJ2-5; D gene unclear. V lost 4 bases to trimming and J lost 5 bases, with 12 bases between them. The CDR3 length is 13 residues. The germline V gene encodes CDR1 SGHRS and CDR2 YFSETQ. The CDR3 loop is CASSQGTVETQYF. Here the CDR3 DNA reads TGCGCCAGCAGCCAAGGCACAGTTGAGACCCAGTACTTC. Full variable domain (outside the CDR3, taken from reference TRBV5-1 and TRBJ2-5): KAGVTQTPRYLIKTRGQQVTLSCSPISGHRSVSWYQQTPGQGLQFLFEYFSETQRNKGNFPGRFSGRQFSNSRSEMNVSTLELGDSALYLCASSQGTVETQYFGPGTRLLVL.

The rearrangement links TRBV30 to TRBJ2-7, with TRBD1 matching over 10 bases. The germline gives CDR1 GTSNPN, CDR2 SVGIG (reference sequence). V lost 4 bases to trimming and J lost 3 bases; unmatched junction nucleotides: 6. CDR3 length equals 14 residues. CDR3 bases: TGTGCCTGGACCCCGGACAGGGGGAACTACGAGCAGTACTTC. Its translation: CAWTPDRGNYEQYF.

The chain links TRBV7-2 to TRBJ2-3; D gene ambiguous. CDR1 and CDR2 (germline): SGHTA, FQGNSA. This CDR3 has 12 amino acids. Trimming took 5 bases from V and 6 from J, leaving 9 bases between them. CDR3 amino acids: CASSPSLDTQYF. The CDR3 bases are TGTGCCAGCAGCCCCTCCCTGGATACGCAGTATTTT.

The V and J genes are TRBV10-3 and TRBJ2-7; D possibly corresponds to TRBD1 (6 bases). There are 17 residues in the CDR3. V lost 4 bases to trimming and J lost 2 bases, with 21 bases between them. Germline values: CDR1 ENHRY, CDR2 SYGVKD. The CDR3, as DNA: TGTGCCATCAGTGTCCGGACCCTGTTGGGGGCGACCTACGAGCAGTACTTC. Amino acid sequence: CAISVRTLLGATYEQYF.

The chain links TRBV7-3 to TRBJ2-6, with TRBD1 matching 7 bases. This CDR3 contains 17 residues. Trimming removed 1 base from V and 0 bases from J; junction bases left unmatched: 3. CDR1 and CDR2 (germline): SGHTA, FQGTGA. The CDR3 is CASSLIGGFSGANVLTF. The CDR3 coding sequence is TGTGCCAGCAGCTTAATAGGGGGCTTCTCTGGGGCCAACGTCCTGACTTTC.

J is TRBJ2-3 and V is TRBV11-3; D may be TRBD2 (6 bases). Germline CDR1 and CDR2: SGHNT and YENEEA. The CDR3 covers 15 residues. V was cut by 6 bases and J by 4 bases, with 17 bases left in between. The CDR3 bases are TGTGCCAGCAGTTTGGAGCGGGTGCTGGCAGATACGCAGTATTTT. Translation: CASSLERVLADTQYF.

This clone was recorded a few times. The rearrangement links TRBV7-8 to TRBJ1-2; 7 nucleotides line up with TRBD1. Germline V gene sequence: CDR1 SGHVS, CDR2 FQNEAQ. V lost 8 bases and J lost 0; bases outside the gene matches: 6. The CDR3 totals 14 residues. The CDR3 nucleotides are TGTGCCAGCGCGCTAGGGGGCCCTAACTATGGCTACACCTTC. This gives the protein CASALGGPNYGYTF.

The chain has TRBV13 and TRBJ2-1; perhaps TRBD2 as D (6 bases). The CDR3 totals 14 residues. Trimming removed 5 bases at V and 4 bases at J, with 12 bases between. Germline V gene data show CDR1 as PRHDT and CDR2 as FYEKMQ (reference sequence). The CDR3 nucleotides read TGTGCCAGCAGCCGGGACTTCCGATACAATGAGCAGTTCTTC. It specifies CASSRDFRYNEQFF. Full variable domain (outside the CDR3, taken from reference TRBV13 and TRBJ2-1): AAGVIQSPRHLIKEKRETATLKCYPIPRHDTVYWYQQGPGQDPQFLISFYEKMQSDKGSIPDRFSAQQFSDYHSELNMSSLELGDSALYFCASSRDFRYNEQFFGPGTRLTVL.

The chain joins TRBV4-3 to TRBJ1-1, with D maybe TRBD1 (5 bases). Germline V gene sequence: CDR1 LGHNA, CDR2 YSLEER. The germline V and J ends were trimmed by 1 base and 4 bases, with 10 bases remaining between them. The CDR3 consists of 14 residues. CDR3 amino acids: CASSQVGGGTEAFF. Written as DNA, the CDR3 is TGCGCCAGCAGCCAAGTGGGGGGGGGCACTGAAGCTTTCTTT.

This clone was seen a few times. The chain employs TRBV19 and TRBJ1-6; TRBD1 matches 8 bases. Germline CDR1 reads LNHDA; CDR2 reads SQIVND (reference sequence). The CDR3 spans 17 residues. J was trimmed by 4 bases and V by 0 bases; bases with no gene match: 5. CDR3 region: CASSIEGQVPYNSPLHF. The CDR3 coding sequence is TGTGCCAGTAGTATAGAGGGACAGGTGCCTTATAATTCACCCCTCCACTTT. Combining the CDR3 with reference TRBV19 and TRBJ1-6 gives the whole variable domain DGGITQSPKYLFRKEGQNVTLSCEQNLNHDAMYWYRQDPGQGLRLIYYSQIVNDFQKGDIAEGYSVSREKKESFPLTVTSAQKNPTAFYLCASSIEGQVPYNSPLHFGNGTRLTVT.

The chain joins TRBV7-9 to TRBJ2-2; 11 positions match TRBD1. The V gene end was trimmed by 4 bases and the J gene end by 4 bases; junction bases not matched to a gene: 2. Germline lookup yields CDR1 SEHNR and CDR2 FQNEAQ (reference sequence). The CDR3 is made up of 15 amino acids. This CDR3 is CASSSGTGGTGELFF. For the CDR3, the DNA is TGTGCCAGCAGCTCGGGGACAGGGGGCACCGGGGAGCTGTTTTTT.